This TCR beta chain was found in a study of blood T cell repertoires in COVID-19. Original processing notes: Amplified reference gene primers provided the basis for estimating nucleated cell counts. The repertoire was sequenced with immunoSEQ multiplex PCR; TCRdb's copy has only in-frame clones and lacks some. V, J and clone size derive from that table, while D and trimming were established from the DNA sequence. The table lists under 350,000 clones, around 89% of them singletons. Germline CDR1 and CDR2: GTSNPN and SVGIG (reference sequence). Trimming removed 0 bases from V and 3 bases from J, with 11 bases in between. The CDR3 contains 14 residues.

The chain uses TRBV30 and TRBJ1-1; no clear D. Sequenced sample: peripheral blood. The TCR sequence derives from a man between 35 and 55 years old with acute or convalescent COVID-19. The CDR3 DNA follows: TGTGCCTGGAGTGTTTCCAGGTCCGACACTGAAGCTTTCTTT. Translation: CAWSVSRSDTEAFF.